These 22 T cell receptor beta chains share one sample of origin, sequenced in a study of T cells after yellow fever vaccination. TCRdb passed the 5' RACE reads through MiXCR, listing each CDR3 protein once. The sample has about 400,000 distinct CDR3 sequences, around 6.5% seen once. This specimen consisted of PBMCs, obtained 5 days after the yellow fever booster vaccination. These receptors were taken from a man in his thirties or forties who received the YFV17D yellow fever vaccine.

At least ten counts were recorded for this clonotype. The chain combines TRBV10-3 with TRBJ1-5, with D unresolved. V gave up 8 bases and J gave up 2 bases, with 10 bases separating them. Germline CDR1 reads ENHRY; CDR2 reads SYGVKD. The CDR3 has 13 residues. The CDR3, as DNA: TGTGCCATCCATCAGAGCCGCAATCAGCCCCAGCATTTT. Translating gives CAIHQSRNQPQHF.

In its sample, this clonotype was seen many times. The chain recombines TRBV19 with TRBJ2-3; tentative D call: TRBD2 (5 bases). The CDR3 is made up of 15 amino acids. With 6 bases removed from V and 6 bases from J, the gap between germline ends came to 19 bases. The V gene's germline CDR1 is LNHDA and CDR2 SQIVND (reference sequence). CDR3: CASRDSGVRVDTQYF. Written as DNA, the CDR3 is TGTGCCAGTAGGGACTCTGGGGTCCGAGTCGATACGCAGTATTTT.

A few counts support this clonotype. This sequence joins TRBV5-1 and TRBJ2-7; TRBD1 is a possible D gene (5 bases). Trimming left V 4 bases short and J 5 bases short, with 16 bases between. The CDR3 is made up of 14 amino acids. In germline, CDR1 is SGHRS, CDR2 YFSETQ. This CDR3 reads CASSPPMAGNEQYF. The CDR3 DNA reads as TGCGCCAGCAGCCCGCCAATGGCAGGGAACGAGCAGTACTTC.

The chain uses TRBV5-1 and TRBJ2-1; D gene ambiguous. This CDR3 is 14 amino acids long. From germline, CDR1 is SGHRS and CDR2 YFSETQ. The germline V and J ends were trimmed by 2 bases and 3 bases, with 9 bases remaining between them. The CDR3 spells CASSLRDNYNEQFF. The CDR3 region has the DNA TGCGCCAGCAGCTTAAGAGATAACTACAATGAGCAGTTCTTC.

This clonotype was seen a handful of times. The CDR3 sequence: CASVLREGPYEQYF. Here the CDR3 DNA reads TGCGCCAGCGTGTTGCGGGAGGGCCCCTACGAGCAGTACTTC. This chain uses TRBV10-2 with TRBJ2-7, with 9 bases identical to TRBD2. This CDR3 is 14 amino acids long. V dropped 8 bases and J dropped 2; count of bases not matched to a gene: 7. Germline V gene data show CDR1 as WSHSY and CDR2 as SAAADI.

The chain recombines TRBV12-3 or TRBV12-4 with TRBJ2-4; D gene uncertain. Deletions cut 3 bases from V and 4 bases from J, with 4 bases between. The CDR3 has 12 amino acids. The CDR3 loop reads CASSFQKNIQYF. The CDR3 bases are TGTGCCAGCAGTTTCCAGAAAAACATTCAGTACTTC.

This clonotype was found a few times. CDR3 amino acids: CAGSRGTGIVTQYF. CDR3 DNA sequence: TGTGCCGGATCGCGGGGTACAGGTATCGTGACCCAGTACTTC. The V call is TRBV2, the J call TRBJ2-5; a weak D match, TRBD2 (6 bases). Trimming took 11 bases from V and 7 from J, leaving 23 bases between them. CDR1 is SNHLY, CDR2 FYNNEI, per germline. This CDR3 comprises 14 residues.

A few counts support this clonotype. V is TRBV12-3 or TRBV12-4 and J is TRBJ2-3; TRBD1 matches 9 bases. The CDR3 is made up of 15 amino acids. The V segment lost 3 bases and the J segment 4 bases; nucleotides outside the gene matches: 5. CDR3 amino acids: CASSFGDRDADTQYF. The DNA of the CDR3 is TGTGCCAGCAGTTTCGGGGACAGGGATGCAGATACGCAGTATTTT.

This clonotype showed up just a few times. The chain uses TRBV29-1 and TRBJ2-6; maybe TRBD1 (6 bases). CDR3 length: 15 amino acids. Germline values: CDR1 SQVTM, CDR2 ANQGSEA. Trimming shortened V by 6 bases and J by 0 bases, and 12 bases separated the two germline ends. The CDR3 is CSVVQGSSGANVLTF. The CDR3 DNA is TGCAGCGTGGTGCAGGGGTCCTCTGGGGCCAACGTCCTGACTTTC.

This clonotype has only a few counts. The V and J genes are TRBV20-1 and TRBJ1-5; D is perhaps TRBD1 (5 bases). The V and J ends lost 3 bases and 0 bases respectively, with 9 bases between them. Germline V gives CDR1 DFQATT, CDR2 SNEGSKA (reference sequence). The CDR3 contains 14 residues. In nucleotides, the CDR3 is TGCAGTGCTAGTAACAGGTTTAGCAATCAGCCCCAGCATTTT. It encodes CSASNRFSNQPQHF.

This clonotype was seen many times. The gene calls are TRBV9 and TRBJ2-1, with TRBD2 matching 8 bases. CDR3 size: 12 residues. CDR1 is SGDLS and CDR2 is YYNGEE in the germline V gene. Trimming removed 4 bases from V and 7 bases from J; junction bases left unmatched: 1. CDR3 protein: CASSSGSNEQFF. The CDR3 bases are TGTGCCAGCAGCAGCGGGAGTAATGAGCAGTTCTTC.

The chain links TRBV20-1 to TRBJ2-7, with a weak D call TRBD1 (5 bases). Trimming shortened V by 0 bases and J by 0 bases, and 12 bases separated the two germline ends. The CDR3 contains 15 residues. The germline V gene encodes CDR1 DFQATT and CDR2 SNEGSKA (reference sequence). CDR3 protein: CSARESRGSSYEQYF. CDR3 in DNA: TGCAGTGCTAGAGAATCAAGGGGAAGCTCCTACGAGCAGTACTTC.

The sample holds a few counts of this clonotype. The J gene is TRBJ2-7, the V gene TRBV6-5, with a possible D match to TRBD2 (5 bases). The CDR3 contains 15 residues. Per the germline V gene, CDR1 is MNHEY and CDR2 is SVGAGI. V was clipped by 2 bases and J by 1 base, with 12 bases between them. For the CDR3, the DNA is TGTGCCAGCAGTTACCGGGCCGAGGGATCCTACGAGCAGTACTTC. Its protein is CASSYRAEGSYEQYF.

This clonotype has a count of ten or more. This rearrangement joins TRBV7-2 to TRBJ1-2; D is unresolved. V gave up 5 bases and J gave up 5 bases, with 12 bases separating them. The V gene's germline CDR1 is SGHTA and CDR2 FQGNSA. The CDR3 has 13 amino acids. The CDR3 here is CASSPREPYGYTF. The CDR3 coding sequence is TGTGCCAGCAGCCCCAGAGAGCCATATGGCTACACCTTC.

This clonotype was observed many times. V usage is TRBV20-1 and J usage is TRBJ1-1, with D uncertain. V lost 8 bases and J lost 1, with 11 bases in between. The CDR3 runs 12 residues. Germline assignment: CDR1 DFQATT and CDR2 SNEGSKA (reference sequence). The CDR3, as DNA: TGCAGTCTTCGGACGGGGAACACTGAAGCTTTCTTT. As protein: CSLRTGNTEAFF.

V gene TRBV29-1 combines with J gene TRBJ2-3, with D perhaps TRBD1 or TRBD2 (6 bases each). Germline CDR1 and CDR2: SQVTM and ANQGSEA. Deletions cut 7 bases from V and 0 bases from J, with 14 bases between. The CDR3 covers 14 residues. The CDR3 DNA reads TGCAGCGCGAAAACAGGGACTAGCACAGATACGCAGTATTTT. Protein: CSAKTGTSTDTQYF.

This sequence joins TRBV7-6 and TRBJ2-1; a possible D gene is TRBD2 (5 bases). This CDR3 comprises 12 residues. V shed 5 bases and J shed 9 bases, with 11 bases lying between them. Germline V gene data show CDR1 as SGHVS and CDR2 as FNYEAQ. CDR3 protein: CASSPTRFEQFF. The CDR3 DNA reads as TGTGCCAGCAGCCCTACTAGATTTGAGCAGTTCTTC.

The rearrangement links TRBV7-2 to TRBJ2-3; the match to TRBD1 covers 9 bases. Unmatched junction bases numbered 8, after V lost 7 bases and J lost 3 bases. The CDR3 spans 15 residues. CDR1 is SGHTA and CDR2 is FQGNSA in the germline V gene. As DNA, the CDR3 is TGTGCCAGCACCCAAGGGACAGGGCGGACAGATACGCAGTATTTT. This encodes CASTQGTGRTDTQYF.

This clonotype was seen many times. The rearrangement links TRBV7-6 to TRBJ2-3, with D tentatively TRBD2 (6 bases). The V end was cut by 3 bases, the J end by 5 bases, with 18 bases between. Germline-derived CDR1 and CDR2 are SGHVS and FNYEAQ. The CDR3 runs 16 residues. This CDR3 is CASSFLGRGRGDTQYF. Written as DNA, the CDR3 is TGTGCCAGCAGCTTTCTTGGGCGGGGTCGGGGAGATACGCAGTATTTT.

This clonotype was counted a few times. V usage is TRBV6-2 or TRBV6-3 and J usage is TRBJ2-5; D not resolved. Between the trimmed V and J ends, which lost 6 bases and 4 bases, there was a span of 6 bases. The CDR3 consists of 11 residues. Germline CDR1 is MNHEY and CDR2 is SVGEGT. DNA of the CDR3: TGTGCCAGCAGACTTGGAGAGACCCAGTACTTC. This encodes CASRLGETQYF.

This clonotype has at least ten counts. The chain uses TRBV27 and TRBJ2-2; 15 positions match TRBD2. The CDR3 runs to 14 residues. CDR1 MNHEY and CDR2 SMNVEV come from the germline V gene (reference sequence). V shed 5 bases, J shed 8 bases, and the junction held 0 bases outside the gene matches. Here the CDR3 DNA reads TGTGCCAGCAGTGGGACTAGCGGGAGGGGGGAGCTGTTTTTT. The encoded protein is CASSGTSGRGELFF.

There are a few counts of this clonotype. J is TRBJ2-4 and V is TRBV20-1; the D gene is possibly TRBD2 (5 bases). V was clipped by 5 bases and J by 0 bases, with 26 bases between them. Per the germline V gene, CDR1 is DFQATT and CDR2 is SNEGSKA (reference sequence). This CDR3 has 19 amino acids. The CDR3 DNA reads as TGCAGTGCTCCACCCAACCTAGCCCGTAACCGAATAGCCAAAAACATTCAGTACTTC. Translating it yields CSAPPNLARNRIAKNIQYF.